This T cell receptor beta chain originates from a study of technical replicates of blood from several donors. Germline CDR1 is SNHLY and CDR2 is FYNNEI. The CDR3 runs 14 residues. Trimming removed 7 bases from V and 4 bases from J; junction bases left unmatched: 5. This clone was seen a handful of times. TCRdb keeps only in-frame clones here, not all; method: immunoSEQ multiplex PCR. The sample comprises about 13,000 clones, about 76% of which are singletons, and approximately 12% rests with the top ten. The sequence came from a human donor in good health. The chain combines TRBV2 with TRBJ1-5, with 9 bases lining up with TRBD1. Source material: PBMCs. The CDR3 DNA reads as TGTGCCAGCAAAGGGGGACAGGGTAATCAGCCCCAGCATTTT. This gives the protein CASKGGQGNQPQHF.